These T cell receptor beta chains were read from a single sample in a study of cytomegalovirus exposure and HLA in healthy donors. Using immunoSEQ multiplex PCR, the repertoire was profiled, and TCRdb retains in-frame clones only, with some absent. Of 90,000 to 150,000 clones listed, roughly 76% are singletons. The sample was PBMCs. The receptors shown here come from a man aged 45-65 years in good health and CMV-seropositive. CDR3s include the opening cysteine and the closing phenylalanine or tryptophan. Fields, in order: D gene, clone size, J gene, CDR3 length, V gene, CDR3 protein, CDR3 DNA. A D gene is named only where the DNA matches it firmly. Expanded clones get a size class; other rows say once, few or many, or leave the size out.

D gene: -; clone size: -; J gene: TRBJ2-3; CDR3 length: 12; V gene: TRBV28; CDR3 protein: CASSGGTDTQYF; CDR3 DNA: TGTGCCAGTAGCGGAGGCACAGATACGCAGTATTTT
D gene: -; clone size: few; J gene: TRBJ2-7; CDR3 length: 14; V gene: TRBV4-1; CDR3 protein: CASSQEGESDEQYF; CDR3 DNA: TGCGCCAGCAGCCAAGAAGGAGAATCCGACGAGCAGTACTTC
D gene: -; clone size: -; J gene: TRBJ2-7; CDR3 length: 14; V gene: TRBV5-6; CDR3 protein: CASSFTAHSYEQYF; CDR3 DNA: TGTGCCAGCAGCTTCACAGCACACTCCTACGAGCAGTACTTC
D gene: TRBD2; clone size: -; J gene: TRBJ2-3; CDR3 length: 16; V gene: TRBV11-2; CDR3 protein: CASSLAGGGSTDTQYF; CDR3 DNA: TGTGCCAGCAGCTTAGCGGGAGGTGGTTCCACAGATACGCAGTATTTT
D gene: -; clone size: -; J gene: TRBJ2-2; CDR3 length: 15; V gene: TRBV19; CDR3 protein: CATLVRGSNTGELFF; CDR3 DNA: TGTGCCACCCTCGTCCGGGGGTCGAACACCGGGGAGCTGTTTTTT
D gene: -; clone size: -; J gene: TRBJ1-5; CDR3 length: 16; V gene: TRBV4-1; CDR3 protein: CASSQDYLGENQPQHF; CDR3 DNA: TGCGCCAGCAGCCAAGATTACTTAGGAGAAAATCAGCCCCAGCATTTT
D gene: -; clone size: once; J gene: TRBJ1-1; CDR3 length: 13; V gene: TRBV9; CDR3 protein: CASSVERESQAFF; CDR3 DNA: TGTGCCAGCAGCGTAGAACGTGAGTCTCAAGCTTTCTTT
D gene: TRBD1; clone size: -; J gene: TRBJ2-7; CDR3 length: 15; V gene: TRBV7-9; CDR3 protein: CASSPLSGGSDEQYF; CDR3 DNA: TGTGCCAGCAGCCCCTTATCAGGGGGCTCCGACGAGCAGTACTTC
D gene: -; clone size: -; J gene: TRBJ2-7; CDR3 length: 16; V gene: TRBV21-1; CDR3 protein: CASSKGLSGRAREQYF; CDR3 DNA: TGTGCCAGCAGCAAAGGTCTTAGCGGGAGGGCCCGCGAGCAGTACTTC
D gene: TRBD1; clone size: -; J gene: TRBJ1-4; CDR3 length: 15; V gene: TRBV5-6; CDR3 protein: CASSGSGTGNEKLFF; CDR3 DNA: TGTGCCAGCAGCGGTTCCGGGACAGGGAATGAAAAACTGTTTTTT
D gene: -; clone size: -; J gene: TRBJ2-5; CDR3 length: 15; V gene: TRBV19; CDR3 protein: CASSLGERYQETQYF; CDR3 DNA: TGTGCCAGTAGTCTCGGGGAGAGGTACCAAGAGACCCAGTACTTC
D gene: -; clone size: -; J gene: TRBJ2-2; CDR3 length: 16; V gene: TRBV6-5; CDR3 protein: CASSYSPGSNTGELFF; CDR3 DNA: TGTGCCAGCAGTTACTCGCCAGGATCGAACACCGGGGAGCTGTTTTTT
D gene: -; clone size: -; J gene: TRBJ1-1; CDR3 length: 11; V gene: TRBV2; CDR3 protein: CASSEYGEAFF; CDR3 DNA: TGTGCCAGCAGTGAGTACGGTGAAGCTTTCTTT
D gene: -; clone size: once; J gene: TRBJ1-1; CDR3 length: 15; V gene: TRBV28; CDR3 protein: CASSLDTSQNTEAFF; CDR3 DNA: TGTGCCAGCAGTTTGGACACCTCACAGAACACTGAAGCTTTCTTT
D gene: -; clone size: few; J gene: TRBJ2-6; CDR3 length: 17; V gene: TRBV5-1; CDR3 protein: CASSLAQVNSGANVLTF; CDR3 DNA: TGCGCCAGCAGCTTGGCCCAGGTTAACTCTGGGGCCAACGTCCTGACTTTC
D gene: -; clone size: -; J gene: TRBJ2-1; CDR3 length: 11; V gene: TRBV28; CDR3 protein: CASSEQYEQFF; CDR3 DNA: TGTGCCAGCAGTGAACAGTATGAGCAGTTCTTC
D gene: -; clone size: -; J gene: TRBJ2-2; CDR3 length: 14; V gene: TRBV10-1; CDR3 protein: CASSEQANTGELFF; CDR3 DNA: TGCGCCAGCAGTGAGCAGGCGAACACCGGGGAGCTGTTTTTT
D gene: -; clone size: -; J gene: TRBJ2-5; CDR3 length: 16; V gene: TRBV5-1; CDR3 protein: CASSLAHTGIQETQYF; CDR3 DNA: TGCGCCAGCAGCTTGGCCCATACAGGGATCCAAGAGACCCAGTACTTC
D gene: -; clone size: once; J gene: TRBJ2-3; CDR3 length: 12; V gene: TRBV5-4; CDR3 protein: CASSPSGDTQYF; CDR3 DNA: TGTGCCAGCAGCCCTAGTGGAGATACGCAGTATTTT
D gene: TRBD2; clone size: -; J gene: TRBJ2-1; CDR3 length: 14; V gene: TRBV19; CDR3 protein: CASSILGGINEQFF; CDR3 DNA: TGTGCCAGTAGTATATTGGGAGGGATCAATGAGCAGTTCTTC
D gene: -; clone size: -; J gene: TRBJ2-7; CDR3 length: 14; V gene: TRBV6-5; CDR3 protein: CASSYWGRGYEQYF; CDR3 DNA: TGTGCCAGCAGTTACTGGGGCAGGGGTTACGAGCAGTACTTC
D gene: -; clone size: -; J gene: TRBJ2-7; CDR3 length: 14; V gene: TRBV15; CDR3 protein: CATSPIRVSYEQYF; CDR3 DNA: TGTGCCACCAGCCCGATACGGGTCTCCTACGAGCAGTACTTC
D gene: TRBD1; clone size: few; J gene: TRBJ2-7; CDR3 length: 16; V gene: TRBV10-2; CDR3 protein: CASSDPTDRGMGEQYF; CDR3 DNA: TGCGCCAGCAGTGACCCGACGGACAGGGGAATGGGGGAGCAGTACTTC
D gene: -; clone size: -; J gene: TRBJ1-3; CDR3 length: 15; V gene: TRBV7-9; CDR3 protein: CASSFTRASGNTIYF; CDR3 DNA: TGTGCCAGCAGCTTTACGAGGGCCTCTGGAAACACCATATATTTT
D gene: TRBD2; clone size: -; J gene: TRBJ2-7; CDR3 length: 16; V gene: TRBV5-4; CDR3 protein: CASSAGLAGVTYEQYF; CDR3 DNA: TGTGCCAGCAGCGCGGGACTAGCGGGCGTTACCTACGAGCAGTACTTC
D gene: TRBD1; clone size: few; J gene: TRBJ2-5; CDR3 length: 15; V gene: TRBV27; CDR3 protein: CASSTRTGGQETQYF; CDR3 DNA: TGTGCCAGCAGTACAAGGACAGGGGGCCAAGAGACCCAGTACTTC
D gene: TRBD2; clone size: -; J gene: TRBJ2-3; CDR3 length: 16; V gene: TRBV7-9; CDR3 protein: CASSASSGRRTDTQYF; CDR3 DNA: TGTGCCAGCAGCGCTTCGAGCGGGAGGCGCACAGATACGCAGTATTTT
D gene: -; clone size: -; J gene: TRBJ1-1; CDR3 length: 15; V gene: TRBV28; CDR3 protein: CASSGGGTEHTEAFF; CDR3 DNA: TGTGCCAGCAGTGGGGGAGGGACGGAGCACACTGAAGCTTTCTTT